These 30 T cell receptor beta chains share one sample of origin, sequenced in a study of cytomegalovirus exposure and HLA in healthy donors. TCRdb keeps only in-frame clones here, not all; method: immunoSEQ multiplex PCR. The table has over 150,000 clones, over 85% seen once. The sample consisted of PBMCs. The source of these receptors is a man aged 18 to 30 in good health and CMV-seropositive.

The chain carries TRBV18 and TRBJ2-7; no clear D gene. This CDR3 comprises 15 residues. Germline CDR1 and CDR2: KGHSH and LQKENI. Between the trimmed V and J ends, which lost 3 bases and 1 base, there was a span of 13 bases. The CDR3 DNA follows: TGTGCCAGCTCACCCAGAGGCGACGGTTCCTACGAGCAGTACTTC. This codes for CASSPRGDGSYEQYF.

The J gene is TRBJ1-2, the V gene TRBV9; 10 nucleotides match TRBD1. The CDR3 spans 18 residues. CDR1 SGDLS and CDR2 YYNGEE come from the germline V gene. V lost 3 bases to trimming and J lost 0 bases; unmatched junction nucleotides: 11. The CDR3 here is CASSASGTGAWANYGYTF. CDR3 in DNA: TGTGCCAGCAGCGCCTCCGGGACAGGGGCCTGGGCTAACTATGGCTACACCTTC.

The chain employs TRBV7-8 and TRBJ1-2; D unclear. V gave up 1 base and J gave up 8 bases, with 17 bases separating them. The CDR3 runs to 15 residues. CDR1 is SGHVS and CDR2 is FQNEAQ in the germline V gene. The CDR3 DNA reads TGTGCCAGCAGCTTAGAGTTGTACGCGGCCAGCGGCTACACCTTC. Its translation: CASSLELYAASGYTF.

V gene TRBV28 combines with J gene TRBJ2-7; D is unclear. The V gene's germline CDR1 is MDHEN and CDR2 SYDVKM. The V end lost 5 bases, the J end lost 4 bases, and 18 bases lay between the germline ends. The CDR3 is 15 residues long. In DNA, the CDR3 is TGTGCCAGCAGTAATCGGGTCGGTAATGGGTACGAGCAGTACTTC. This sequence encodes CASSNRVGNGYEQYF.

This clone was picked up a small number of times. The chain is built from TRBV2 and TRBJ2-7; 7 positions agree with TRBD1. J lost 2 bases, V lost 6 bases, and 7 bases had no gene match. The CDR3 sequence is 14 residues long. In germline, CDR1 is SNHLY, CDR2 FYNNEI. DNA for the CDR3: TGTGCCAGCAGGACGGGACAGCAACCCTACGAGCAGTACTTC. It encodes CASRTGQQPYEQYF.

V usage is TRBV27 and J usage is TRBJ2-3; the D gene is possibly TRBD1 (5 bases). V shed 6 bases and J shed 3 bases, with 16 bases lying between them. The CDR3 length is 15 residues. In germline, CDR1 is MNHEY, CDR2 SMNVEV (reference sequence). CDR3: CASRYRRQGTDTQYF. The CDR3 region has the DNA TGTGCCAGCAGATACCGAAGGCAGGGTACAGATACGCAGTATTTT.

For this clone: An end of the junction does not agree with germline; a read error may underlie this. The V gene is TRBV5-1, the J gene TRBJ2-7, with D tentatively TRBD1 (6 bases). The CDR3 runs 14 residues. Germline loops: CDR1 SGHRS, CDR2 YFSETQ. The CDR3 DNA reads TGCGCCAGCAGCTTTAGTGGGGGCCATGCGGGCGCTGTCTTC. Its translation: CASSFSGGHAGAVF.

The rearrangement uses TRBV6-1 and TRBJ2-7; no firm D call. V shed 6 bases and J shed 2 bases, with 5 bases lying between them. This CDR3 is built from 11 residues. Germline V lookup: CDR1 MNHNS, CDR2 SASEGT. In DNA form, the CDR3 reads TGTGCCAGCAGCCCTCCCTACGAGCAGTACTTC. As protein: CASSPPYEQYF.

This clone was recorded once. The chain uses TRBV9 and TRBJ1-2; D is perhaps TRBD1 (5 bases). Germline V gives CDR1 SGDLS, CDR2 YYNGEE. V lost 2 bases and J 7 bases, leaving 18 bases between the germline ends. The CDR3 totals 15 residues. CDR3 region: CASSVAIVGEAGYTF. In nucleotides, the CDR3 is TGTGCCAGCAGCGTCGCTATAGTAGGGGAGGCTGGCTACACCTTC.

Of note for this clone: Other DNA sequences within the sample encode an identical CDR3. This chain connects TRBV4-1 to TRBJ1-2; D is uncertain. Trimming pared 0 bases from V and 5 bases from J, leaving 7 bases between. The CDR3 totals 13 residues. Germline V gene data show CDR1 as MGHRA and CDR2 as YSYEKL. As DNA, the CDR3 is TGCGCCAGCAGCCAAGATCCCGGGTATGGCTACACCTTC. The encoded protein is CASSQDPGYGYTF.

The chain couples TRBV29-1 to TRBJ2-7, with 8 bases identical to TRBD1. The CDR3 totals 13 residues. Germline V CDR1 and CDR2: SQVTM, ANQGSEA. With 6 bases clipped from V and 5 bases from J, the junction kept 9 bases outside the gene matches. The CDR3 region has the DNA TGCAGCGTCCTGGCAGGGGGCGTGGACGAGCAGTACTTC. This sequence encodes CSVLAGGVDEQYF.

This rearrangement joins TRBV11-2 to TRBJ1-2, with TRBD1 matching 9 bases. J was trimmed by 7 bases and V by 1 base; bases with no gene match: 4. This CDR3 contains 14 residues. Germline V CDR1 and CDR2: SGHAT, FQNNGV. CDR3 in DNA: TGTGCCAGCAGCTTAGCATTGGGACAGGGTGGCTACACCTTC. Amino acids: CASSLALGQGGYTF.

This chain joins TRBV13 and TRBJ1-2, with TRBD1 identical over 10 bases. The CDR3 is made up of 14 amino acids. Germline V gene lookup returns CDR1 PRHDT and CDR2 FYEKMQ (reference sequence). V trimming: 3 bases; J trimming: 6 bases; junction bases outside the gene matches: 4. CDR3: CASSFIGTGDGYTF. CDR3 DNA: TGTGCCAGCAGCTTTATCGGGACAGGGGATGGCTACACCTTC.

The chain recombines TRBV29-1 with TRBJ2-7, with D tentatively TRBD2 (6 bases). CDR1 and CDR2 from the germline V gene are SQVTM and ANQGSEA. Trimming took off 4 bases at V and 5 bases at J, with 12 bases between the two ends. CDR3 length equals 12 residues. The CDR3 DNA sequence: TGCAGCGTTGGGGGGGAGACTCACGAGCAGTACTTC. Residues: CSVGGETHEQYF.

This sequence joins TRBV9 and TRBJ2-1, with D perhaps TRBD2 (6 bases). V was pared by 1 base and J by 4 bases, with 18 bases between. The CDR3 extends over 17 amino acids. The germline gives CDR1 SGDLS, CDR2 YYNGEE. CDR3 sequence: CASSVSVGGLAYNEQFF. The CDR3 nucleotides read TGTGCCAGCAGCGTATCCGTCGGGGGATTGGCATACAATGAGCAGTTCTTC.

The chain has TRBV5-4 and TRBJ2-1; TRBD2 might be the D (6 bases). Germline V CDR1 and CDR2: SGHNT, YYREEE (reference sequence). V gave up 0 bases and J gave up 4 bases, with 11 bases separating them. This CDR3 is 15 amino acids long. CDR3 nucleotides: TGTGCCAGCAGCTTGGCGGCTAGCGTTTACAATGAGCAGTTCTTC. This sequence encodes CASSLAASVYNEQFF.

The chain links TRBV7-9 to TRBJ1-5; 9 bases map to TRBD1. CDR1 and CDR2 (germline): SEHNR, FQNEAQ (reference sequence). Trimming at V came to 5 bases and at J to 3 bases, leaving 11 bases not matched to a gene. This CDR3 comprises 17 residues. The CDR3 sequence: CASSPTGTGKNNQPQHF. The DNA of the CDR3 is TGTGCCAGCAGCCCAACCGGGACAGGGAAGAACAATCAGCCCCAGCATTTT.

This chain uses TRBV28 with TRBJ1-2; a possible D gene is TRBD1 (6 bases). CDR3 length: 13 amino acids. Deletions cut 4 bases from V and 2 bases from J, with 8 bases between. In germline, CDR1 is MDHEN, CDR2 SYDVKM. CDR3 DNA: TGTGCCAGCAGTTCAGGACAGAACTATGGCTACACCTTC. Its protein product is CASSSGQNYGYTF.

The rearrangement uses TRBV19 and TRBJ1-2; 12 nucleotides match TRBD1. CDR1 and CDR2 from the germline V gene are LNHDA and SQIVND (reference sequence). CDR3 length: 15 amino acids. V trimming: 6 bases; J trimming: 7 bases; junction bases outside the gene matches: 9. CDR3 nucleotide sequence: TGTGCCAGTAGAAAAGGGGGACAGGGGGCGTTTGGCTACACCTTC. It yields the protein CASRKGGQGAFGYTF.

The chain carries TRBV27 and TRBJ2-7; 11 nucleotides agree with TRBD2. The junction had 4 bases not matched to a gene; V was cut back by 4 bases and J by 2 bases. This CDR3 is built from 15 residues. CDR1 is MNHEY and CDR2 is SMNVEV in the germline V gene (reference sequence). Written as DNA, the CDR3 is TGTGCCAGCAGTTCACGACTAGCGGGACCCTACGAGCAGTACTTC. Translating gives CASSSRLAGPYEQYF.

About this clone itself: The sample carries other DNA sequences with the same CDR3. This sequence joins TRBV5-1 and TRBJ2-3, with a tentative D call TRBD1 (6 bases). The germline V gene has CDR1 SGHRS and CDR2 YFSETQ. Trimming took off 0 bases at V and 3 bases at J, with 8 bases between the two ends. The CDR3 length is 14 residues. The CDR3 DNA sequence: TGCGCCAGCAGCTTGGCAGGGGATACAGATACGCAGTATTTT. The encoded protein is CASSLAGDTDTQYF.

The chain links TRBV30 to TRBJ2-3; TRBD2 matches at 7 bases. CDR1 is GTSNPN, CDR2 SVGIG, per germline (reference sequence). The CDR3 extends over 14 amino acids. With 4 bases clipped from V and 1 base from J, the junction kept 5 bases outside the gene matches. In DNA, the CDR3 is TGTGCCTGGAAGGGAGGGTACGGCACAGATACGCAGTATTTT. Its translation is CAWKGGYGTDTQYF.

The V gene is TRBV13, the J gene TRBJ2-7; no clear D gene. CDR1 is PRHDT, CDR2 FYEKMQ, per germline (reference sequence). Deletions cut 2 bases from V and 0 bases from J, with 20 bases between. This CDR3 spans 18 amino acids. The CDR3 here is CASSLSRSRVQGSYEQYF. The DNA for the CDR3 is TGTGCCAGCAGCTTATCGAGGTCTCGGGTTCAAGGCTCCTACGAGCAGTACTTC.

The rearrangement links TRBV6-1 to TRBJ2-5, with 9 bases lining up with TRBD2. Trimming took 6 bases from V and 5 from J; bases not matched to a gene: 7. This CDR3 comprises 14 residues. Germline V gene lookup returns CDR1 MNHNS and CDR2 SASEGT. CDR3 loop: CASSWGLAGETQYF. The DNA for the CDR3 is TGTGCCAGCAGCTGGGGACTAGCTGGGGAGACCCAGTACTTC.

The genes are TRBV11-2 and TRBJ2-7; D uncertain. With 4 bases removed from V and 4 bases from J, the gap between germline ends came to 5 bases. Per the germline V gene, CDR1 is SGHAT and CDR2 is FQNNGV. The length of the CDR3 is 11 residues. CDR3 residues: CASSSSYEQYF. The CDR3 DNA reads TGTGCCAGCAGCTCCTCGTACGAGCAGTACTTC.

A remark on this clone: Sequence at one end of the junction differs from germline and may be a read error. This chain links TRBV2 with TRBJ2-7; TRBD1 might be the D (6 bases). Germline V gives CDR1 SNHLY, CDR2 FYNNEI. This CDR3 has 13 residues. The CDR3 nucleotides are TGTGCCAGCAGTGAAGCGATGGACAGCCCCCAGCACTTC. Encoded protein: CASSEAMDSPQHF.

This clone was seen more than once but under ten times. CDR3 in DNA: TGTGCCAGCAGTCCCGGACAGGGAAATTGGGAGACCCAGTACTTC. It yields the protein CASSPGQGNWETQYF. This chain connects TRBV7-9 to TRBJ2-5; 8 nucleotides line up with TRBD1. V shed 6 bases, J shed 5 bases, and the junction held 11 bases outside the gene matches. Germline V gene lookup returns CDR1 SEHNR and CDR2 FQNEAQ (reference sequence). The CDR3 is 15 residues long.

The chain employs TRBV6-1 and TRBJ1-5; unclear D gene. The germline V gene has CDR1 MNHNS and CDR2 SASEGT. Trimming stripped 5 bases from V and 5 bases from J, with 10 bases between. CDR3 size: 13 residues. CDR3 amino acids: CASSQTRDQPQHF. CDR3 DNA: TGTGCCAGCAGTCAAACGAGGGATCAGCCCCAGCATTTT.

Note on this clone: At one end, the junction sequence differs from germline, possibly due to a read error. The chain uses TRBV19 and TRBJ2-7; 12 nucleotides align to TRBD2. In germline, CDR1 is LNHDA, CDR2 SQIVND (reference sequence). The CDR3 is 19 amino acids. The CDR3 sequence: CASSIDAPGLAGSSHEQYF. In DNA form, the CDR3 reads TGTGCCAGTAGTATAGATGCCCCGGGACTAGCGGGTTCCTCCCACGAGCAGTACTTC.

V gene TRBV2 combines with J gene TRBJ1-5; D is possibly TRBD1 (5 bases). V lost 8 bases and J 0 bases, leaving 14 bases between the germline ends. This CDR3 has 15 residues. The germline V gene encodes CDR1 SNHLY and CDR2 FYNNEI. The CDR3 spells CASRRRVGSNQPQHF. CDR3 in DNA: TGTGCCAGCCGACGCAGGGTTGGTAGCAATCAGCCCCAGCATTTT.